Listed below are T cell receptor beta chains from one sample, sequenced in a study of blood T cell repertoires in COVID-19. The repertoire was sequenced with immunoSEQ multiplex PCR; TCRdb's copy has only in-frame clones and lacks some. The data show over 120,000 clones, with roughly 87% seen just once and around 1.6% held by the top ten. Sample: peripheral blood. The receptors originated from a human donor in a cohort sampled during active COVID-19. Both conserved end residues are part of each CDR3. The D gene is left open where the match is weak. Clone size is shown for a subset of rows, as once, few, many or a class of expanded clone.

clone_size	j_call	v_call	d_call	cdr3_nt	cdr3_aa
-	TRBJ2-2	TRBV5-1	TRBD2	TGCGCCAGCAGCTCCGGACTAGCGGGGATGACCGGGGAGCTGTTTTTT	CASSSGLAGMTGELFF
-	TRBJ1-5	TRBV12-5	-	TGTGCTAGTGGTTCGGCAGAGGTGATCAATCAGCCCCAGCATTTT	CASGSAEVINQPQHF
-	TRBJ2-7	TRBV4-1	-	TGCGCCAGCAGCCAAGAAACAACCATCTCCTACGAGCAGTACTTC	CASSQETTISYEQYF
-	TRBJ1-1	TRBV7-8	TRBD1	TGTGCCAGCAGCTGGGGACAGATGAACACTGAAGCTTTCTTT	CASSWGQMNTEAFF
once	TRBJ2-7	TRBV4-3	TRBD1	TGCGCCAGCAGCCAAATCGGGACAGGGGGCGGGTACGAGCAGTACTTC	CASSQIGTGGGYEQYF
-	TRBJ1-3	TRBV5-1	-	TGCGCCAGCAGCCTGGTCGGGGTCCGCTACTCTGGAAACACCATATATTTT	CASSLVGVRYSGNTIYF
few	TRBJ1-2	TRBV5-1	-	TGCGCCAGCAGCTCACAGGGCTTAAGCTATGGCTACACCTTC	CASSSQGLSYGYTF
-	TRBJ1-2	TRBV4-2	-	TGTGCCAGCAGCCAAGAGGACAGCCCTATGACACTCTTGTATGGCTACACCTTC	CASSQEDSPMTLLYGYTF
-	TRBJ2-2	TRBV5-4	-	TGTGCCAGCAGCTTGAGACTCGGGGAAAACGCCGGGGAGCTGTTTTTT	CASSLRLGENAGELFF
-	TRBJ2-5	TRBV4-2	TRBD2	TGTGCCAGCAGCCAAGGAGGAGCGGGGGAGACCCAGTACTTC	CASSQGGAGETQYF
few	TRBJ1-2	TRBV2	TRBD1	TGTGCCAGCAGTGACGCGGACAGGAGGGGGGCTAACTATGGCTACACCTTC	CASSDADRRGANYGYTF
-	TRBJ2-2	TRBV7-9	TRBD1	TGTGCCAGCAGCACCGGGACAGGGGTCGCCGGGGAGCTGTTTTTT	CASSTGTGVAGELFF
once	TRBJ2-3	TRBV14	-	TGTGCCAGCAGCCAAGATAAGTGGGGGGGCCAGTATTTT	CASSQDKWGGQYF
-	TRBJ1-6	TRBV10-2	-	TGCGCCAGCCGAATATCCGGGGGTATGTCACCCCTCCACTTT	CASRISGGMSPLHF
-	TRBJ1-2	TRBV5-1	-	TGCGCCAGCAGCCCCGACACGAACTATGGCTACACCTTC	CASSPDTNYGYTF
-	TRBJ1-2	TRBV11-2	-	TGTGCCAGCAGCTTAGGTACGGGGGTCGGTGGCTACACCTTC	CASSLGTGVGGYTF
-	TRBJ2-1	TRBV2	-	TGTGCCAGCAGTGAAGGGAGCGCCTACAATGAGCAGTTCTTC	CASSEGSAYNEQFF
-	TRBJ2-5	TRBV29-1	-	TGCAGCGTTGAGGGGGGGCGCCGAGAGACCCAGTACTTC	CSVEGGRRETQYF
-	TRBJ1-3	TRBV29-1	-	TGCAGCGTTGAGGAAGGGGCTGGAAACACCATATATTTT	CSVEEGAGNTIYF
-	TRBJ1-2	TRBV6-5	-	TGTGCCAGCAGTTGGGGCAGGGTCGGAGGCTACACCTTC	CASSWGRVGGYTF
once	TRBJ2-3	TRBV9	-	TGTGCCAGCAGCGTCTCCGGGGTGTGGGATACGCAGTATTTT	CASSVSGVWDTQYF
once	TRBJ1-3	TRBV7-2	-	TGTGCCAGCAGCTTAGTCAGGGCAGGGGGAAACACCATATATTTT	CASSLVRAGGNTIYF
-	TRBJ2-3	TRBV13	-	TGTGCCAGCAGCTCCTACCCTGCCGAGATCACAGATACGCAGTATTTT	CASSSYPAEITDTQYF
-	TRBJ2-7	TRBV11-3	-	TGTGCCAGCAGCTTGACGGGTATCCCCTACGAGCAGTACTTC	CASSLTGIPYEQYF
-	TRBJ1-1	TRBV10-3	TRBD1	TGTGCCACCGAGACAGGGCTGGGAACTGAAGCTTTCTTT	CATETGLGTEAFF
few	TRBJ1-6	TRBV15	-	TGTGCCACCAGCAGGGCCAGGGGTCCTGGGAATTCACCCCTCCACTTT	CATSRARGPGNSPLHF
few	TRBJ2-3	TRBV6-4	TRBD2	TGTGCCAGCAGTGACTCGACTAGCGGGGGGGATACGCAGTATTTT	CASSDSTSGGDTQYF
few	TRBJ2-7	TRBV4-2	-	TGTGCCAGCAGCCAAGAAGCAGGGGCCTACGAGCAGTACTTC	CASSQEAGAYEQYF
-	TRBJ2-3	TRBV11-3	-	TGTGCCAGCAGTCTGCAGACGGCGTCAGGTTCGGATACGCAGTATTTT	CASSLQTASGSDTQYF
-	TRBJ2-1	TRBV6-5	TRBD2	TGTGCCAGCAGTAAAAGCGGGGGTTCCTACAATGAGCAGTTCTTC	CASSKSGGSYNEQFF
-	TRBJ2-7	TRBV5-1	-	TGCGCCAGCAGCGCGCGGGCGGGGAACCACGAGCAGTACTTC	CASSARAGNHEQYF
-	TRBJ1-4	TRBV6-5	-	TGTGCCAGCAGCAGGGACTTGGAGAGGGAAAAACTGTTTTTT	CASSRDLEREKLFF
-	TRBJ1-3	TRBV7-9	TRBD1	TGTGCCAGCAGCACCACAGGGGTTGGAAACACCATATATTTT	CASSTTGVGNTIYF
many	TRBJ1-6	TRBV5-1	-	TGCGCCAGCAGCTTTGGGCAGGCCCATTCACCCCTCCACTTT	CASSFGQAHSPLHF
-	TRBJ2-7	TRBV28	TRBD1	TGTGCCAGCAGCCGTAGACAGGGGGTCGTCGACGAGCAGTACTTC	CASSRRQGVVDEQYF
few	TRBJ1-5	TRBV6-6	-	TGTGCCAGCAGCGGGGGGAATCAGCCCCAGCATTTT	CASSGGNQPQHF
few	TRBJ2-7	TRBV7-8	TRBD1	TGTGCCAGCACCCTGACAGGGGACGAGCAGTACTTC	CASTLTGDEQYF
-	TRBJ1-2	TRBV5-4	TRBD1	TGTGCCAGCCGTAACCGACGGGACAGGAGCTATGGCTACACCTTC	CASRNRRDRSYGYTF
-	TRBJ1-6	TRBV6-4	-	TGTGCCAGCAGTGACTCGCGGAGGCGGAATTCACCCCTCCACTTT	CASSDSRRRNSPLHF
-	TRBJ2-6	TRBV18	-	TGTGCCAGCTCACCCCTTGGAGGCCCCTCTGGGGCCAACGTCCTGACTTTC	CASSPLGGPSGANVLTF
-	TRBJ2-5	TRBV7-2	-	TGTGCCAGCGTCCCACGACGGAGTGCTAGACAAGAGACCCAGTACTTC	CASVPRRSARQETQYF
-	TRBJ2-1	TRBV3-1/TRBV3-2	TRBD2	TGTGCCAGCAGCCGGTTAGCGGGGGACTCCTACAATGAGCAGTTCTTC	CASSRLAGDSYNEQFF
-	TRBJ2-4	TRBV6-2/TRBV6-3	TRBD2	TGTGCCAGCAGTTACGAGGGACTAAAAGCCAAAAACATTCAGTACTTC	CASSYEGLKAKNIQYF
-	TRBJ2-1	TRBV6-6	TRBD2	TGTGCCAGCGGGGGCGGGACTAGCGGGGGGATCAATGAGCAGTTCTTC	CASGGGTSGGINEQFF
once	TRBJ2-1	TRBV9	TRBD2	TGTGCCAGCAGCACCGGACTAGCCGACAATGAGCAGTTCTTC	CASSTGLADNEQFF
once	TRBJ1-1	TRBV27	TRBD1	TGTGCCAGCAGTTTAAGGGGGCCGGGGGGGTCGGAAGCTTTCTTT	CASSLRGPGGSEAFF
-	TRBJ2-5	TRBV5-4	TRBD1	TGTGCCAGCAGCTCGAGGACAGGGTCCCTCTCGGAGACCCAGTACTTC	CASSSRTGSLSETQYF
-	TRBJ2-5	TRBV18	TRBD1	TGTGCCAGCTCACACGGTATACCGGGACAGGGGTTCGCAGAGACCCAGTACTTC	CASSHGIPGQGFAETQYF
-	TRBJ2-7	TRBV27	-	TGTGCCAGCAGTTCAATAGGGAGTACGGGGGTGGGGGAGCAGTACTTC	CASSSIGSTGVGEQYF
once	TRBJ1-6	TRBV7-2	TRBD1	TGTGCCAGCAGCTCAGTGGGACAGGGGAACTCACCCCTCCACTTT	CASSSVGQGNSPLHF
-	TRBJ2-6	TRBV5-1	-	TGCGCCAGCAGCCCGGGGACAGGGGCCAACGTCCTGACTTTC	CASSPGTGANVLTF